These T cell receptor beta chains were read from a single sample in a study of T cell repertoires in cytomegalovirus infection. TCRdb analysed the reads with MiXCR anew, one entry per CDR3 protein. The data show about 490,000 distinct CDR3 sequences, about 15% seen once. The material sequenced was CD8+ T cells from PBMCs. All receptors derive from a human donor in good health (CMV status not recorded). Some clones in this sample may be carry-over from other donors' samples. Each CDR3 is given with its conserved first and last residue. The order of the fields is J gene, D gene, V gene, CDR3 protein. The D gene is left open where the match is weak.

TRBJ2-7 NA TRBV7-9 CASSSQGEQYF
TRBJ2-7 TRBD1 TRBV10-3 CAISEPGTGGGNEQYF
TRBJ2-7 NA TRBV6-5 CASSYGERSYEQYF
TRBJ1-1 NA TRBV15 CATSRENSEAFF
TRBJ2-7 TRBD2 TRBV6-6 CASSSPPDSGRTEQYF
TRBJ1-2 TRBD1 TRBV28 CASSFWDREKPSRNTF
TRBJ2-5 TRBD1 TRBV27 CASSLSGTGVGRAQYF
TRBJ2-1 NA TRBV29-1 CSVDQVGNNEQFF
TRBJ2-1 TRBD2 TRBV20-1 CSARRLAGGYYNEQFF
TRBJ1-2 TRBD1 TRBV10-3 CAISEPGQAYGYTF
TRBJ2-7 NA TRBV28 CASSSPRWSEQYF
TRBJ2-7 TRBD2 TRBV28 CASSLRGGRVAYEQYF
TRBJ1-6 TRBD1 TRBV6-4 CASSANRGSPLHF
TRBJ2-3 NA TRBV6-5 CASSYSGVFASTDTQYF
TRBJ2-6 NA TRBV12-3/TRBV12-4 CASSSVEGGANVLTF
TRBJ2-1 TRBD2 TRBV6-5 CASSPTSGIPNEQFF
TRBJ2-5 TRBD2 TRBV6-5 CASSYSKRLRLADGETQYF
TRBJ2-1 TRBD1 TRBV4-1 CASSQRAGQGFYNEQFF
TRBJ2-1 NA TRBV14 CASSQDEGSSYNEQFF
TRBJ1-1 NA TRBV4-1 CASSRRQGSNTEAFF
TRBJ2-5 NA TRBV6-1 CASSEALTGQETQYF
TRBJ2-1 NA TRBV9 CASSVGGRAYNEQFF
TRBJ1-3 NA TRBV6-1 CASSEAEGITGNTIYF
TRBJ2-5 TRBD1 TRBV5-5 CASSFSDRVSETQYF
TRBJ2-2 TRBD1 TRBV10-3 CAISARDRDYANTGELFF
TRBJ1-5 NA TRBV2 CASSQSKGGNQPQHF
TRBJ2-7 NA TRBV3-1 CASSPSAGLSYEQYF
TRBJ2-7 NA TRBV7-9 CASSLNTGFYEQYF
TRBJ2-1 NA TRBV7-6 CASSQLGGSDNEQFF
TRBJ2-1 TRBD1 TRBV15 CATSRPGQGAAVDNEQFF
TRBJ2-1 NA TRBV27 CASSSRLGSDNEQFF
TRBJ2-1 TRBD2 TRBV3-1 CASSPVGLAGERARNEQFF
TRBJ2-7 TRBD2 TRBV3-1 CASSQEPSGSYEQYF
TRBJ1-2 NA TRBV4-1 CASSQDVRGAAYGYTF
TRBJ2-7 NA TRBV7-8 CASSLEDSAYEQYF
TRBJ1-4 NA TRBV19 CASSLGLLNEKLFF
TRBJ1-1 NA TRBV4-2 CASSQVQGGTEAFF
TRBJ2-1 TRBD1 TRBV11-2 CASSLGRGSANEQFF
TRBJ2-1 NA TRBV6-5 CASSYGRHPYNEQFF
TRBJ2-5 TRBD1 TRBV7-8 CASSLGTGQGHWETQYF
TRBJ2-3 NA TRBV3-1 CASSQDRGRSQYF
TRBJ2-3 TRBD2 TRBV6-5 CACKSGRRHTDTQYF
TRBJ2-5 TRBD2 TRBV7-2 CASSAGLALLGETQYF
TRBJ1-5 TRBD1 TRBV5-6 CASSSNRDRGPMVGQPQHF